These 30 T cell receptor beta chains share one sample of origin, sequenced in a study of T cell responses to AZD1222 COVID-19 vaccine. TCRdb keeps only in-frame clones here, not all; method: immunoSEQ multiplex PCR. The sample yields 86,000 or so clones, over 80% seen once. The sample was peripheral blood, taken 28 days after the second AZD1222 dose. The receptors here all came from an adult who received the AZD1222 COVID-19 vaccine.

This CDR3 reads CASSLGQGGQPQHF. DNA of the CDR3: TGTGCCAGCAGCCTAGGACAGGGGGGGCAGCCCCAGCATTTT. The genes are TRBV11-1 and TRBJ1-5, with 10 nucleotides matching TRBD1. CDR3 length: 14 residues. Germline V gene lookup returns CDR1 SGHAT and CDR2 FQDESV (reference sequence). V lost 5 bases, J lost 7 bases, and 5 bases stayed unmatched.

The CDR3 DNA reads TGTGCCAGCAGTCCCCGGGGCGTCTCTGGAAACACCATATATTTT. This gives the protein CASSPRGVSGNTIYF. This chain connects TRBV7-8 to TRBJ1-3; weak D call: TRBD1 (5 bases). The length of the CDR3 is 15 residues. Trimming cost V 6 bases and J 0 bases, with 12 bases left between them. CDR1 is SGHVS, CDR2 FQNEAQ, per germline.

This chain joins TRBV19 and TRBJ1-3, with 7 bases identical to TRBD1. The CDR3 runs 15 residues. Germline V lookup: CDR1 LNHDA, CDR2 SQIVND (reference sequence). V lost 5 bases to trimming and J lost 4 bases; unmatched junction nucleotides: 8. The CDR3 nucleotides are TGTGCCAGTAGTTCCTACAGGGGTTCGGGAAACACCATATATTTT. It encodes CASSSYRGSGNTIYF.

The V and J genes are TRBV6-5 and TRBJ1-5; D is ambiguous. Trimming removed 2 bases at V and 5 bases at J, with 10 bases between. The CDR3 runs to 14 residues. Germline CDR1 reads MNHEY; CDR2 reads SVGAGI. CDR3 sequence (DNA): TGTGCCAGCAGTTACGGCGCCGGGCATCAGCCCCAGCATTTT. As protein: CASSYGAGHQPQHF.

The CDR3 DNA is TGTGCCACCAGTGACATAGCGGGAGGGAATGTCGATGAGCAGTTCTTC. Its protein product is CATSDIAGGNVDEQFF. The chain employs TRBV24-1 and TRBJ2-1; 11 nucleotides agree with TRBD2. V was clipped by 4 bases and J by 8 bases; unmatched bases: 9. The CDR3 spans 16 residues. Germline-derived CDR1 and CDR2 are KGHDR and SFDVKD.

The chain couples TRBV10-2 to TRBJ2-3; 9 nucleotides align to TRBD2. V shed 6 bases and J 1 base; nucleotides not matched to a gene: 2. Germline assignment: CDR1 WSHSY and CDR2 SAAADI. This CDR3 is 14 amino acids long. CDR3 region: CASRASGGTDTQYF. CDR3 nucleotide sequence: TGCGCCAGCAGGGCTAGCGGGGGCACAGATACGCAGTATTTT.

The chain has TRBV7-8 and TRBJ2-6, with D possibly being TRBD2 (6 bases). The germline CDR1 and CDR2 sequences are SGHVS and FQNEAQ. The CDR3 is made up of 18 amino acids. Deletions cut 1 base from V and 2 bases from J, with 15 bases between. The CDR3 here is CASSLVSPSGAGANVLTF. The CDR3 nucleotides are TGTGCCAGCAGCTTAGTGTCACCCTCGGGAGCTGGGGCCAACGTCCTGACTTTC.

The V gene is TRBV25-1, the J gene TRBJ1-4, with a weak D call TRBD1 (6 bases). V dropped 0 bases and J dropped 3 bases, with 11 bases sitting between them. CDR1 and CDR2 (germline): MGHDK, SYGVNS. The CDR3 runs to 16 residues. CDR3 in amino acids: CASSEYIGGANEKLFF. DNA for the CDR3: TGTGCCAGCAGTGAATATATAGGGGGGGCTAATGAAAAACTGTTTTTT.

The table lists this clone with a count of one. V usage is TRBV18 and J usage is TRBJ1-5; TRBD1 might be the D (6 bases). The CDR3 consists of 14 residues. Germline values: CDR1 KGHSH, CDR2 LQKENI. V lost 2 bases and J 7 bases, leaving 12 bases between the germline ends. The DNA of the CDR3 is TGTGCCAGCTCACCAGCGGGAAGGGGGCAGCCCCAGCATTTT. It yields the protein CASSPAGRGQPQHF.

The chain links TRBV2 to TRBJ2-7; D gene ambiguous. Per germline, CDR1 SNHLY and CDR2 FYNNEI. The CDR3 sequence is 12 residues long. The V and J ends lost 4 bases and 2 bases respectively, with 6 bases between them. The CDR3 loop is CASSAQAYEQYF. The CDR3 region has the DNA TGTGCCAGCAGTGCCCAAGCCTACGAGCAGTACTTC.

This chain uses TRBV5-1 with TRBJ2-7; no firm D call. Between the trimmed V and J ends, which lost 4 bases and 0 bases, there was a span of 14 bases. The length of the CDR3 is 15 residues. Germline V lookup: CDR1 SGHRS, CDR2 YFSETQ. CDR3 in DNA: TGCGCCAGCAGCCTCCTAGGACGCACCTCCTACGAGCAGTACTTC. Translated: CASSLLGRTSYEQYF.

The chain carries TRBV5-1 and TRBJ2-5; a possible D gene is TRBD1 (6 bases). Germline V gives CDR1 SGHRS, CDR2 YFSETQ. The CDR3 spans 15 residues. The V gene lost 1 base and the J gene lost 5 bases, with 15 bases spanning the gap. The CDR3 spells CASSLQIDRFETQYF. The CDR3 DNA reads as TGCGCCAGCAGCTTGCAGATTGACAGGTTCGAGACCCAGTACTTC.

CDR3 nucleotides: TGTGCCAGCAGTGGGGAGGTAGAGACCCAGTACTTC. It yields the protein CASSGEVETQYF. The chain carries TRBV12-3 or TRBV12-4 and TRBJ2-5; the D gene is possibly TRBD2 (6 bases). This CDR3 spans 12 amino acids. Trimming shortened V by 5 bases and J by 4 bases, and 8 bases separated the two germline ends.

The chain employs TRBV5-1 and TRBJ1-1, with D possibly being TRBD1 (6 bases). CDR3 length: 14 residues. V was trimmed by 4 bases and J by 4 bases, leaving 14 bases between them. Per germline, CDR1 SGHRS and CDR2 YFSETQ. The CDR3 loop reads CASSREGGTTEAFF. In nucleotides, the CDR3 is TGCGCCAGCAGCCGGGAGGGGGGAACCACTGAAGCTTTCTTT. The entire variable domain, with the rest obtained from reference TRBV5-1 and TRBJ1-1, is as follows: KAGVTQTPRYLIKTRGQQVTLSCSPISGHRSVSWYQQTPGQGLQFLFEYFSETQRNKGNFPGRFSGRQFSNSRSEMNVSTLELGDSALYLCASSREGGTTEAFFGQGTRLTVV.

The chain uses TRBV27 and TRBJ1-6; D not certain. The CDR3 length is 16 residues. In germline, CDR1 is MNHEY, CDR2 SMNVEV (reference sequence). V lost 2 bases and J 4 bases, leaving 12 bases between the germline ends. This chain's CDR3 is CASSLLAGKYNSPLHF. CDR3 coding DNA: TGTGCCAGCAGTTTACTCGCGGGGAAATATAATTCACCCCTCCACTTT.

The chain uses TRBV7-3 and TRBJ2-3, with 9 positions matching TRBD1. V was clipped by 4 bases and J by 7 bases; unmatched bases: 3. Looked up from germline, CDR1 is SGHTA and CDR2 is FQGTGA. CDR3 size: 13 residues. DNA for the CDR3: TGTGCCAGCAGCTCGGACAGGGGAAATACGCAGTATTTT. It codes for CASSSDRGNTQYF.

This clone was seen only once. V gene TRBV5-1 combines with J gene TRBJ2-7; tentatively, D is TRBD1 (6 bases). Trimming took off 3 bases at V and 6 bases at J, with 10 bases between the two ends. The germline gives CDR1 SGHRS, CDR2 YFSETQ. The CDR3 loop spans 12 amino acids. The CDR3 reads CASSSQGLEQYF. For the CDR3, the DNA is TGCGCCAGCAGCTCACAGGGTCTCGAGCAGTACTTC.

This chain uses TRBV6-5 with TRBJ1-4; a possible D gene is TRBD1 (5 bases). The germline gives CDR1 MNHEY, CDR2 SVGAGI. Trimming removed 6 bases from V and 11 bases from J, with 19 bases in between. The CDR3 is 14 amino acids. CDR3 loop: CASRDTAPYGKLFF. The DNA of the CDR3 is TGTGCCAGCAGGGACACGGCGCCGTACGGGAAACTGTTTTTT.

This clone occurred a few times. The chain links TRBV11-2 to TRBJ1-5; unclear D gene. V dropped 3 bases and J dropped 4 bases, with 10 bases sitting between them. Germline CDR1 and CDR2: SGHAT and FQNNGV. The CDR3 spans 14 residues. The CDR3 nucleotides are TGTGCCAGCAGCTTTATGTCGGGGAATCAGCCCCAGCATTTT. This sequence encodes CASSFMSGNQPQHF.

This rearrangement joins TRBV9 to TRBJ2-3, with D tentatively TRBD1 or TRBD2 (6 bases each). Germline V lookup: CDR1 SGDLS, CDR2 YYNGEE. The CDR3 consists of 14 residues. V lost 7 bases to trimming and J lost 0 bases, with 12 bases between them. DNA for the CDR3: TGTGCCAGCTCATCGGGGGCGAGCACAGATACGCAGTATTTT. This sequence encodes CASSSGASTDTQYF.

The J gene is TRBJ2-5, the V gene TRBV5-5; no clear D. The CDR3 loop spans 12 amino acids. V lost 2 bases and J lost 5, with 7 bases in between. The germline V gene has CDR1 SGHKS and CDR2 YYEKEE (reference sequence). The CDR3 nucleotides are TGTGCCAGCAGCTTACCCCGGGAGACCCAGTACTTC. This codes for CASSLPRETQYF. The full variable domain, its missing parts supplied by reference TRBV5-5 and TRBJ2-5, is DAGVTQSPTHLIKTRGQQVTLRCSPISGHKSVSWYQQVLGQGPQFIFQYYEKEERGRGNFPDRFSARQFPNYSSELNVNALLLGDSALYLCASSLPRETQYFGPGTRLLVL.

The J gene is TRBJ2-1, the V gene TRBV6-8; D remains ambiguous. This CDR3 spans 13 amino acids. Germline lookup yields CDR1 MNHGY and CDR2 SAAAGT. V was shortened by 7 bases and J by 5 bases, with 12 bases between the two germline ends. CDR3 sequence reads: CASITVTNNEQFF. The CDR3 DNA follows: TGTGCCAGCATTACGGTAACAAACAATGAGCAGTTCTTC.

V and J are TRBV19 and TRBJ1-2; D may be TRBD1 (6 bases). Deletions cut 3 bases from V and 2 bases from J, with 13 bases between. Germline V gene sequence: CDR1 LNHDA, CDR2 SQIVND (reference sequence). The CDR3 extends over 15 amino acids. CDR3 protein: CASSIPGRGNYGYTF. The DNA for the CDR3 is TGTGCCAGTAGTATTCCGGGCAGGGGCAACTATGGCTACACCTTC.

The genes are TRBV7-2 and TRBJ1-2, with D possibly matching TRBD1 (5 bases). CDR1 and CDR2 (germline): SGHTA, FQGNSA. The CDR3 runs 16 residues. V was trimmed by 5 bases and J by 4 bases, leaving 20 bases between them. CDR3: CASSPGGGGTGYGYTF. The CDR3 DNA reads TGTGCCAGCAGCCCCGGGGGGGGAGGGACCGGCTATGGCTACACCTTC.

The table lists this clone with a count of one. This chain uses TRBV5-4 with TRBJ1-1; D unresolved. V was pared by 0 bases and J by 2 bases, with 8 bases between. Per the germline V gene, CDR1 is SGHNT and CDR2 is YYREEE (reference sequence). The length of the CDR3 is 14 residues. CDR3 sequence reads: CASSLGGLNTEAFF. For the CDR3, the DNA is TGTGCCAGCAGCTTGGGGGGTTTAAACACTGAAGCTTTCTTT.

J is TRBJ2-7 and V is TRBV13, with D uncertain. Trimming pared 7 bases from V and 3 bases from J, leaving 16 bases between. This CDR3 has 14 residues. Germline CDR1 reads PRHDT; CDR2 reads FYEKMQ (reference sequence). CDR3 sequence reads: CASTNVGRLYEQYF. DNA of the CDR3: TGTGCCAGCACCAATGTCGGACGGCTCTACGAGCAGTACTTC.

The chain links TRBV7-2 to TRBJ2-4; maybe TRBD1 (6 bases). Trimming shortened V by 3 bases and J by 0 bases, and 12 bases separated the two germline ends. The CDR3 runs to 16 residues. Germline V CDR1 and CDR2: SGHTA, FQGNSA. CDR3 loop: CASSFGDRIAKNIQYF. CDR3 in DNA: TGTGCCAGCAGCTTCGGTGACAGGATAGCCAAAAACATTCAGTACTTC.

This CDR3 is CASSSGSGGYTF. The CDR3 bases are TGTGCCAGCTCATCAGGCTCTGGAGGCTACACCTTC. The rearrangement uses TRBV18 and TRBJ1-2; no definite D call. The CDR3 is 12 amino acids. Trimming stripped 5 bases from V and 8 bases from J, with 12 bases between. Germline V CDR1 and CDR2: KGHSH, LQKENI. Full variable domain (missing parts from reference TRBV18 and TRBJ1-2): NAGVMQNPRHLVRRRGQEARLRCSPMKGHSHVYWYRQLPEEGLKFMVYLQKENIIDESGMPKERFSAEFPKEGPSILRIQQVVRGDSAAYFCASSSGSGGYTFGSGTRLTVV.

The chain recombines TRBV5-1 with TRBJ1-1; D gene unclear. The length of the CDR3 is 14 residues. CDR1 and CDR2 (germline): SGHRS, YFSETQ. The germline V and J ends were trimmed by 5 bases and 4 bases, with 15 bases remaining between them. The CDR3 nucleotides read TGCGCCAGCAGGGAATTTTATACGGGCACTGAAGCTTTCTTT. Protein product: CASREFYTGTEAFF.

This clone was seen once. This chain joins TRBV10-1 and TRBJ2-2; TRBD1 matches at 9 bases. The germline V gene encodes CDR1 WNHNN and CDR2 SYGVQD (reference sequence). This CDR3 is 16 amino acids long. The V gene end was trimmed by 6 bases and the J gene end by 1 base; junction bases not matched to a gene: 6. The CDR3 is CASREDRGWNTGELFF. DNA for the CDR3: TGCGCCAGCAGGGAGGACAGGGGTTGGAACACCGGGGAGCTGTTTTTT.